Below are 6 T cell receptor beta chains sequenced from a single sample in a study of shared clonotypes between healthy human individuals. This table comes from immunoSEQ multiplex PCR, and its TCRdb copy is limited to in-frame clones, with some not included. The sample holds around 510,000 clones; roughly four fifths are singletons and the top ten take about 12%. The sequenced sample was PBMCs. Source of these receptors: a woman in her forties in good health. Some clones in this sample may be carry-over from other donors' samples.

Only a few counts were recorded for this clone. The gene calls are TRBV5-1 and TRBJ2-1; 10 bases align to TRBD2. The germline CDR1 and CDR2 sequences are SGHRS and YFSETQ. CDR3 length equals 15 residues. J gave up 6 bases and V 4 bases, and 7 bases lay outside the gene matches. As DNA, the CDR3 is TGCGCCAGCAGCGGTCTAGCGGGAGCGAGCAATGAGCAGTTCTTC. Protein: CASSGLAGASNEQFF.

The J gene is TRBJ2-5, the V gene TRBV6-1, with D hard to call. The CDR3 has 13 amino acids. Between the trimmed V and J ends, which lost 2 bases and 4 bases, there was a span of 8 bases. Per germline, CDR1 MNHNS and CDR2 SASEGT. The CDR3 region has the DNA TGTGCCAGCAGTGAAATGAGAGCAGAGACCCAGTACTTC. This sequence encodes CASSEMRAETQYF.

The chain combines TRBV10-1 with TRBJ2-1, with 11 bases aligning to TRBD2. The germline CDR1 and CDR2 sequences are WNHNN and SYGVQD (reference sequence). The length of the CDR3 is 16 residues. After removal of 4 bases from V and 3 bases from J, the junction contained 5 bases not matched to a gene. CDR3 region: CASSATSGSLYNEQFF. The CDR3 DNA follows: TGCGCCAGCAGTGCCACTAGCGGGAGTCTCTACAATGAGCAGTTCTTC.

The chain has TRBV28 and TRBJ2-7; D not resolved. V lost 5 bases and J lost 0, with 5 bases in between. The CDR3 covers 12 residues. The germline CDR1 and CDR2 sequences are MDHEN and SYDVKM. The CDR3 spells CASSVSSYEQYF. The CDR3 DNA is TGTGCCAGCAGTGTCAGCTCCTACGAGCAGTACTTC.

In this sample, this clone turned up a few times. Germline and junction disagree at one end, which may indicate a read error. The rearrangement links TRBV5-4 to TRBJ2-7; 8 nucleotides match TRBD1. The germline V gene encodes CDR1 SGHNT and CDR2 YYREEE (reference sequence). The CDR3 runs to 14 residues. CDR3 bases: TGTGCCAGCAGCCCAGGACAGGGAACCTACGGGCAGTACTTC. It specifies CASSPGQGTYGQYF.

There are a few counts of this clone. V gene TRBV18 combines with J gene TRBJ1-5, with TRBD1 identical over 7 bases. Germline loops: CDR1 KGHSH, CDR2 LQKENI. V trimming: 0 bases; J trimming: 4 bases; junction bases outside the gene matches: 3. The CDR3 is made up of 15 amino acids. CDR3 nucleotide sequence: TGTGCCAGCTCACCACCAGGGGGCCGAAATCAGCCCCAGCATTTT. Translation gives CASSPPGGRNQPQHF.